This record looks at one TCR beta chain sequence and its context. This sample is drawn from a study of OX40 agonist ivuxolimab in advanced cancers. The V gene lost 5 bases and the J gene lost 2 bases, with 16 bases spanning the gap. The CDR3 totals 15 residues. CDR1 and CDR2 from the germline V gene are MDHEN and SYDVKM. Measured with immunoSEQ multiplex PCR; TCRdb has only the in-frame clones, and not every one. The data show about 96,000 clones, about 80% seen once. The chain employs TRBV28 and TRBJ2-7; tentative D call: TRBD1 (6 bases). Source: CD4+ or CD8+ T cells sorted from blood, taken in a trial of the OX40 agonist ivuxolimab. The sequence was collected from an adult with an advanced solid tumor such as melanoma, head and neck, liver or kidney cancer. DNA of the CDR3: TGTGCCAGCAGTCCACCGGGACAACTCACCTACGAGCAGTACTTC. Translation gives CASSPPGQLTYEQYF. Combining the CDR3 with reference TRBV28 and TRBJ2-7 gives the whole variable domain DVKVTQSSRYLVKRTGEKVFLECVQDMDHENMFWYRQDPGLGLRLIYFSYDVKMKEKGDIPEGYSVSREKKERFSLILESASTNQTSMYLCASSPPGQLTYEQYFGPGTRLTVT.